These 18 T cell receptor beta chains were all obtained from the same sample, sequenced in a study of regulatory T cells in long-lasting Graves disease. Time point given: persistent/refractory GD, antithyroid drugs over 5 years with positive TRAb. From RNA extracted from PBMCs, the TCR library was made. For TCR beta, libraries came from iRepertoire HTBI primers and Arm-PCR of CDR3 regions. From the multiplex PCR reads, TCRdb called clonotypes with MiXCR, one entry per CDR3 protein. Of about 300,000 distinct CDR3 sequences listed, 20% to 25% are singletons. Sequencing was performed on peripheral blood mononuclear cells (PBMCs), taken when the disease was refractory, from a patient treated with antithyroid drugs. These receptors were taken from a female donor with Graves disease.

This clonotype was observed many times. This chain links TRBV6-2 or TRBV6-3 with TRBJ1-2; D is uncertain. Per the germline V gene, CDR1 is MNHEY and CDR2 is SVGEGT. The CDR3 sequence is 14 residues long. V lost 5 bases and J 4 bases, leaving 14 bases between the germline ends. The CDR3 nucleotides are TGTGCCAGCAGTCTCCCGACTGATGCCTATGGCTACACCTTC. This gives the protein CASSLPTDAYGYTF.

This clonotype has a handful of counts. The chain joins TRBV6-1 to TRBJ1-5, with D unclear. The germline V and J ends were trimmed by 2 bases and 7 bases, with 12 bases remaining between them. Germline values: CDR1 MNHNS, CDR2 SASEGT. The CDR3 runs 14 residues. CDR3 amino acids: CASSEHQEGQPQHF. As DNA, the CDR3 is TGTGCCAGCAGTGAACATCAGGAAGGCCAGCCCCAGCATTTT.

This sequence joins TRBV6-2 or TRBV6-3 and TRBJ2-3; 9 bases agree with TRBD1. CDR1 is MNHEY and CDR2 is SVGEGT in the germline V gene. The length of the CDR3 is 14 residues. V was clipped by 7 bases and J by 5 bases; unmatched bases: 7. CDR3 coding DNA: TGTGCCAGCACGATGACAGGGGGGGGAGATACGCAGTATTTT. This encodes CASTMTGGGDTQYF.

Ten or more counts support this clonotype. The CDR3 coding sequence is TGTGCCAGCAGTTTAGCTGGGGTGGTGGAGCTGTTTTTT. Translated, it gives CASSLAGVVELFF. The chain links TRBV12-3 or TRBV12-4 to TRBJ2-2; D remains ambiguous. The V gene lost 0 bases and the J gene lost 10 bases, with 9 bases spanning the gap. CDR3 length: 13 residues.

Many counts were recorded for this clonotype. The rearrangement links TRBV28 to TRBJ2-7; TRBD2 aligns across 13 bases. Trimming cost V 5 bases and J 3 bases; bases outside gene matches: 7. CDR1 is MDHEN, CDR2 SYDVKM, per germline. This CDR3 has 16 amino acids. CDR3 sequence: CASSDTGLAGNYEQYF. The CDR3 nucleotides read TGTGCCAGCAGTGATACGGGACTAGCGGGAAACTACGAGCAGTACTTC. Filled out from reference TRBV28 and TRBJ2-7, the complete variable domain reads DVKVTQSSRYLVKRTGEKVFLECVQDMDHENMFWYRQDPGLGLRLIYFSYDVKMKEKGDIPEGYSVSREKKERFSLILESASTNQTSMYLCASSDTGLAGNYEQYFGPGTRLTVT.

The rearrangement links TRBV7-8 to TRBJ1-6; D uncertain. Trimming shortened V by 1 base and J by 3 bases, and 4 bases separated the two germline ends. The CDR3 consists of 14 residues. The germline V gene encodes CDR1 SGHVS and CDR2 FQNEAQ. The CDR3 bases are TGTGCCAGCAGCTTAGTGGACTATAATTCACCCCTCCACTTT. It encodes CASSLVDYNSPLHF.

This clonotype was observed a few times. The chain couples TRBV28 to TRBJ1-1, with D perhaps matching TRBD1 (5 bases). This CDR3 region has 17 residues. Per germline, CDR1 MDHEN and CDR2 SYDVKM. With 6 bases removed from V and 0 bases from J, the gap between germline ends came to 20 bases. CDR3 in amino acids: CASSWGGGSVMNTEAFF. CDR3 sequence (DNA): TGTGCCAGCAGCTGGGGGGGGGGGTCCGTGATGAACACTGAAGCTTTCTTT.

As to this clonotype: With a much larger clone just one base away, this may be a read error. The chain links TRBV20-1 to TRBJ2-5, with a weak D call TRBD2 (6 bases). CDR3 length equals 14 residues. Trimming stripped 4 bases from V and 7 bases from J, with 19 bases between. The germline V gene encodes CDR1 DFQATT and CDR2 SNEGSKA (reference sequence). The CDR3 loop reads CSANSGVSAGTQYF. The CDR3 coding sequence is TGCAGTGCTAATTCGGGAGTGAGTGCGGGGACCCAGTACTTC.

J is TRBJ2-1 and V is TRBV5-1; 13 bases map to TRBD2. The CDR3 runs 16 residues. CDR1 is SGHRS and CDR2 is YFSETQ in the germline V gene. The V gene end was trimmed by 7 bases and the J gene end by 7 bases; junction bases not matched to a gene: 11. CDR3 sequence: CASVEGWTSGRNEQFF. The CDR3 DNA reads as TGCGCCAGCGTAGAGGGGTGGACTAGCGGGAGAAATGAGCAGTTCTTC.

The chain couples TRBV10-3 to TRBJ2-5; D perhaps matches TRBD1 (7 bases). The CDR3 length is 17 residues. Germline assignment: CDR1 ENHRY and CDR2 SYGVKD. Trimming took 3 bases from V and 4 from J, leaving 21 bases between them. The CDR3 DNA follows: TGTGCCATCAGTGATTTCGGCAACAGGGGAGGAGGAGAGACCCAGTACTTC. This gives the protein CAISDFGNRGGGETQYF.

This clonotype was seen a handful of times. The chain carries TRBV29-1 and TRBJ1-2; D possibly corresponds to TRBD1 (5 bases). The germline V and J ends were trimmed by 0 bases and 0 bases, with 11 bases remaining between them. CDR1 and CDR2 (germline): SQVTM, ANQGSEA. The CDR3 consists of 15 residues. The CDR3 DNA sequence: TGCAGCGTTGAAGAAGGGGAAGTAGCTAACTATGGCTACACCTTC. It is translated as CSVEEGEVANYGYTF.

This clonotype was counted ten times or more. The CDR3 spells CASSRGGASYEQYF. In DNA form, the CDR3 reads TGTGCCAGCAGCAGGGGGGGGGCCTCCTACGAGCAGTACTTC. V usage is TRBV7-2 and J usage is TRBJ2-7, with D possibly matching TRBD2 (7 bases). V shed 5 bases and J shed 0 bases, with 11 bases lying between them. There are 14 residues in the CDR3. Germline lookup yields CDR1 SGHTA and CDR2 FQGNSA.

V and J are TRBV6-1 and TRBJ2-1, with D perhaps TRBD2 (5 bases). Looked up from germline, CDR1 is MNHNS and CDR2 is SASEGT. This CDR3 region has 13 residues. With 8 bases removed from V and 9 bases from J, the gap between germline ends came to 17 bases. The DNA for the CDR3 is TGTGCCAGCGCCGGGGTAGCGAATGGTGAGCAGTTCTTC. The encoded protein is CASAGVANGEQFF.

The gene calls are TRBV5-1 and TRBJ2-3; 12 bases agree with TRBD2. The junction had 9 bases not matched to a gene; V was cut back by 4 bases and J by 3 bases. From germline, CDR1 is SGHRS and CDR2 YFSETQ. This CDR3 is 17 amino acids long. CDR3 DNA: TGCGCCAGCAGCCCATCCCTAGCGGGAGGGCCTACAGATACGCAGTATTTT. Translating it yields CASSPSLAGGPTDTQYF.

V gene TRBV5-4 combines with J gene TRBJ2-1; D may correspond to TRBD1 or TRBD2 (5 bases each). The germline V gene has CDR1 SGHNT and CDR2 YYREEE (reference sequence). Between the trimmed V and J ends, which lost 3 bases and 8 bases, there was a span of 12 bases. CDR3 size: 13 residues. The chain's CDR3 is CASSWGYPYEQFF. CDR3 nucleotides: TGTGCCAGCAGCTGGGGGTATCCGTATGAGCAGTTCTTC.

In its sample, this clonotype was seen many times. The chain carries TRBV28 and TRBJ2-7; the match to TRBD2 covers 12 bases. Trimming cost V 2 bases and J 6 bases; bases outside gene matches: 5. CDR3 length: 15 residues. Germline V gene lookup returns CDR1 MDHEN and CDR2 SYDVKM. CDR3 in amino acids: CASSLGLAGWVEQYF. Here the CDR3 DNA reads TGTGCCAGCAGTTTAGGACTAGCGGGATGGGTCGAGCAGTACTTC.

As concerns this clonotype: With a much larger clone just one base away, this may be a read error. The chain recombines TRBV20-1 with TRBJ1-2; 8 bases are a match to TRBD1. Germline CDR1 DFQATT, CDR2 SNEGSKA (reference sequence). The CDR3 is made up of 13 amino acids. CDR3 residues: CGARTGNDYGYTF. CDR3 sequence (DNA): TGCGGTGCTAGGACAGGGAACGACTATGGCTACACCTTC.

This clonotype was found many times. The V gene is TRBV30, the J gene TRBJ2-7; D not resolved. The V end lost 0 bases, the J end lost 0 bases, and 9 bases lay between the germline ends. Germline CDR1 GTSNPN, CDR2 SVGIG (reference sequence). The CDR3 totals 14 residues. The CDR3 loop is CAWSVMLYSYEQYF. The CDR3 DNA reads TGTGCCTGGAGTGTAATGCTTTACTCCTACGAGCAGTACTTC. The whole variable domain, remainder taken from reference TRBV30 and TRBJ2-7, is SQTIHQWPATLVQPVGSPLSLECTVEGTSNPNLYWYRQAAGRGLQLLFYSVGIGQISSEVPQNLSASRPQDRQFILSSKKLLLSDSGFYLCAWSVMLYSYEQYFGPGTRLTVT.